This T cell receptor beta chain derives from a study of T cells after yellow fever vaccination. Findings and caveats of the study: Researchers report a weaker secondary response that nonetheless peaked faster, day 5 versus 15. Most clones from primary vaccination were detected again post-booster (around 96% CD4, more than 85% CD8).

This clonotype was seen many times. Its target is unknown. Trimming shortened V by 8 bases and J by 2 bases, and 13 bases separated the two germline ends. Germline V lookup: CDR1 MNHEY, CDR2 SVGEGT. This CDR3 spans 14 amino acids. MiXCR was run by TCRdb on the 5' RACE reads, yielding one entry per CDR3 protein. Among 120,000 to 150,000 distinct CDR3 sequences listed, more than 6% were seen once. The V call is TRBV6-2 or TRBV6-3, the J call TRBJ1-5; TRBD1 is a possible D gene (6 bases). The source of this sequence is a man aged 25 to 40 who received the YFV17D yellow fever vaccine. Sequencing was performed on CD4+ T cells sorted from PBMCs, taken 5 days after the yellow fever booster vaccination. The CDR3 protein is CASQESGGNQPQHF. DNA of the CDR3: TGTGCCAGCCAAGAGTCAGGGGGCAATCAGCCCCAGCATTTT.